What follows are 14 T cell receptor beta chains derived from one specimen sequenced in a study of metastatic and nonmetastatic thyroid tumors. Thyroid surgery had not been preceded by any treatment in any patient. TCRdb re-called clones via MiXCR from the PCR reads. The table shows about 4,300 clones, with about 35% occurring only once. Material: adjacent normal tissue. The source is a female donor with papillary thyroid cancer or a benign thyroid nodule (not recorded which). Some clones in this sample may be carry-over from other donors' samples.

This clone occurred once. The V gene is TRBV27, the J gene TRBJ2-6; D call uncertain. V lost 9 bases and J lost 2, with 17 bases in between. Germline assignment: CDR1 MNHEY and CDR2 SMNVEV (reference sequence). The CDR3 spans 16 residues. The CDR3 nucleotides are TGTGCCAGAAGCCCTAAGATCTTAGCTGGGGCCAACGTCCTGACTTTC. Translated: CARSPKILAGANVLTF.

The V and J genes are TRBV11-2 and TRBJ2-2, with D uncertain. The CDR3 contains 14 residues. V lost 0 bases, J lost 6 bases, and 8 bases lay in between. The germline CDR1 and CDR2 sequences are SGHAT and FQNNGV. CDR3 in amino acids: CASSLDLGSGELFF. CDR3 DNA: TGTGCCAGCAGCTTAGATCTTGGCTCCGGGGAGCTGTTTTTT.

The gene calls are TRBV27 and TRBJ1-5, with D unclear. The CDR3 totals 15 residues. V lost 5 bases and J lost 4, with 15 bases in between. Germline CDR1 is MNHEY and CDR2 is SMNVEV (reference sequence). CDR3 amino acids: CASSPLGSLNQPQHF. Written as DNA, the CDR3 is TGTGCCAGCAGTCCCCTTGGGTCCTTAAATCAGCCCCAGCATTTT.

The table lists this clone with a count of one. One junction end disagrees with the germline gene, perhaps due to a read error. The V and J genes are TRBV19 and TRBJ2-3; D possibly corresponds to TRBD1 (5 bases). Germline assignment: CDR1 LNHDA and CDR2 SQIVND (reference sequence). The CDR3 is 13 amino acids. The CDR3 DNA sequence: TGTGCCAGTAGTATTAGGGGCACAGATACGCATTATTTT. Protein sequence: CASSIRGTDTHYF.

The chain links TRBV7-6 to TRBJ2-1; D is undetermined. The CDR3 runs 11 residues. Germline V CDR1 and CDR2: SGHVS, FNYEAQ. The V gene lost 5 bases and the J gene lost 12 bases, with 11 bases spanning the gap. The CDR3 protein is CASSLGLMQFF. DNA of the CDR3: TGTGCCAGCAGCCTTGGCTTGATGCAGTTCTTC.

J is TRBJ1-1 and V is TRBV20-1; D is undetermined. This CDR3 is built from 11 residues. Germline V lookup: CDR1 DFQATT, CDR2 SNEGSKA (reference sequence). Trimming took 7 bases from V and 2 from J, leaving 8 bases between them. This CDR3 reads CSVAGNTEAFF. The CDR3 DNA reads TGCAGTGTTGCAGGAAACACTGAAGCTTTCTTT.

This chain uses TRBV20-1 with TRBJ1-2, with a possible D match to TRBD1 (6 bases). The CDR3 totals 14 residues. The V gene's germline CDR1 is DFQATT and CDR2 SNEGSKA (reference sequence). Trimming pared 5 bases from V and 6 bases from J, leaving 19 bases between. The CDR3 loop is CSAGGFGDYHGYTF. DNA for the CDR3: TGCAGTGCTGGGGGCTTCGGTGACTACCATGGCTACACCTTC.

The genes are TRBV28 and TRBJ2-5, with D possibly TRBD2 on 6 matching bases. Between the trimmed V and J ends, which lost 2 bases and 13 bases, there was a span of 17 bases. The CDR3 has 13 residues. Germline V gene lookup returns CDR1 MDHEN and CDR2 SYDVKM. The CDR3 is CASSLGDRDSMYF. CDR3 DNA: TGTGCCAGCAGTTTAGGGGACCGGGACTCTATGTACTTC.

The count of this clone is one. J is TRBJ2-3 and V is TRBV4-3; 12 bases map to TRBD2. Trimming took 5 bases from V and 7 from J; bases not matched to a gene: 13. This CDR3 has 17 amino acids. Germline values: CDR1 LGHNA, CDR2 YSLEER. CDR3 in DNA: TGCGCCAGCAGCTTAGGTCCTAGCGGGAGGGCCGCGAATACGCAGTATTTT. Amino acid sequence: CASSLGPSGRAANTQYF.

Judged by abundance, this clone is large. The chain links TRBV11-2 to TRBJ2-7, with 10 bases matching TRBD2. CDR3 length equals 15 residues. Per germline, CDR1 SGHAT and CDR2 FQNNGV. The V and J ends lost 5 bases and 6 bases, in that order; junction bases with no gene match: 10. As DNA, the CDR3 is TGTGCCAGCAGCCCCTCAGCGGGAGGGCCGGTCGAGCAGTACTTC. Protein product: CASSPSAGGPVEQYF.

There are a few counts of this clone. At one end, the junction sequence differs from germline, possibly due to a read error. The chain recombines TRBV19 with TRBJ2-7; 11 bases line up with TRBD2. CDR1 and CDR2 (germline): LNHDA, SQIVND (reference sequence). This CDR3 contains 15 residues. The CDR3 DNA is TGTGCCAGTAGTGTGTCACTAGCGGGGGCCTCCGAGAAGTACTTC. Translated, it gives CASSVSLAGASEKYF.

The V gene is TRBV30, the J gene TRBJ1-2, with D maybe TRBD1 (5 bases). Germline V gives CDR1 GTSNPN, CDR2 SVGIG (reference sequence). The CDR3 totals 10 residues. The ends were cut back, 8 bases at V and 8 bases at J, with 12 bases in the middle. CDR3 sequence: CALRVRGYTF. The CDR3 DNA reads as TGTGCCCTCAGGGTACGCGGCTACACCTTC.

V usage is TRBV6-1 and J usage is TRBJ2-2; 9 bases agree with TRBD2. The CDR3 is 14 residues long. Germline V gene data show CDR1 as MNHNS and CDR2 as SASEGT. The V segment lost 7 bases and the J segment 5 bases; nucleotides outside the gene matches: 5. CDR3 in amino acids: CASMATSGTGELFF. In DNA, the CDR3 is TGTGCCAGCATGGCAACTAGCGGGACCGGGGAGCTGTTTTTT.

The V gene is TRBV9, the J gene TRBJ1-3; perhaps TRBD1 as D (5 bases). Germline assignment: CDR1 SGDLS and CDR2 YYNGEE. The CDR3 has 15 residues. V gave up 0 bases and J gave up 9 bases, with 16 bases separating them. The CDR3 bases are TGTGCCAGCAGCGTAGCTGGGGCAGGGAGCAGCACCATATATTTT. Translated, it gives CASSVAGAGSSTIYF.